Sequencing of this T cell receptor beta chain was carried out in a study of post-analysis software for immune sequencing data. Study background: The courses of disease that were included comprised relapsing-remitting, secondary progressive and progressive-relapsing multiple sclerosis.

Study-wide results and caveats: Significantly lower normalized Chao1 diversity was found in patients with multiple sclerosis relative to controls. About five TRBV segments were more frequent in patients than controls; TRBV5-6, TRBV5-1 and TRBV20-1 belonged to this group. Strong co-clustering by F measure was evident for samples that had been prepared in the same batch.

CDR1 MGHRA and CDR2 YSYEKL come from the germline V gene. This CDR3 has 14 residues. The V gene end was trimmed by 4 bases and the J gene end by 5 bases; junction bases not matched to a gene: 0. Unique molecular identifiers were carried by the TCR beta cDNA libraries. MiXCR was run by TCRdb on the PCR reads, yielding one entry per CDR3 protein. Here the sample spans 170,000 or so distinct CDR3 sequences, about 29% being singletons. Many counts were recorded for this clonotype. Antigen unknown. The receptor was isolated from a girl aged 5 to 17 with multiple sclerosis. Source material: blood. This chain uses TRBV4-1 with TRBJ2-3; 13 bases agree with TRBD2. The CDR3 spells CASSRTSGGDTQYF. The CDR3 DNA is TGCGCCAGCAGCCGGACTAGCGGGGGAGATACGCAGTATTTT.